The text below deals with one T cell receptor (beta chain). Its antigen is not identified. Clones were read by immunoSEQ multiplex PCR, and TCRdb kept only the in-frame ones, dropping some. The table shows about 240,000 clones, with about 83% occurring only once. Trimming stripped 4 bases from V and 4 bases from J, with 14 bases between. Germline CDR1 SEHNR, CDR2 FQNEAQ (reference sequence). The CDR3 consists of 14 residues. The data derive from a study of cytomegalovirus exposure and HLA in healthy donors. Overall study findings and caveats: The authors enumerated 150 to 200 TCR beta chains as linked to cytomegalovirus. In vitro testing confirmed a few CMV-associated chains as specific for CMV antigens.

Donors were drawn from the 120-subject validation cohort, separate from the 666-subject first cohort. Sequencing used PBMCs. This TCR came from a young man in good health and CMV-seronegative. The chain uses TRBV7-9 and TRBJ2-7; tentative D call: TRBD1 (5 bases). CDR3 sequence: CASSSQTQGYEQYF. The CDR3 nucleotides read TGTGCCAGCAGCTCCCAGACCCAGGGTTACGAGCAGTACTTC.